This entry is about one T cell receptor (beta chain). The clone's antigen remains unknown. The record has no base qualities; no much larger clone is one base away. The CDR3 regions of human TCRbeta chains were subjected to immunosequencing. Per the original workflow: TCRs in the repertoires were matched against a reference library of SARS-CoV-2-specific TCRs that had been generated with the MIRA antigen-specificity platform. Breadth meant the fraction of unique TCRs that were SARS-CoV-2-associated, whereas depth meant the fraction of total T cells that were SARS-CoV-2-associated. Using the MIRA data, every spike-specific TCR was mapped to the spike region that the TCR reacted to and assigned to either a CD4 or a CD8 class. Log10-transformed breadth and depth values were compared by one-way ANOVA with Sidak's multiple comparisons tests. TCRdb limited this immuneACCESS table to in-frame rearrangements with V and J called. A share of clones is missing; checked studies link under half to unresolved V genes, and the rest is unexplained. From that table come the V and J calls and clone size; the DNA was used to work out D and trimming. Across this sample there are 100,000 to 150,000 clones, with 70% to 90% seen only once. The ten largest clones capture around 3.8% of the sample.

The sample's time point label, decoded: about 28 days (+/-7) after the second vaccine dose. Because spike-specific TCR depth and breadth did not differ between the two schedules, AZD1222 recipients who got a second dose at roughly 4 weeks were pooled with those who got a second dose at roughly 12 weeks. Vaccinee samples came from UK trials COV001 and COV002, including a single-blind randomized controlled phase 2/3 trial of AZD1222 (ChAdOx1 nCoV-19) in healthy adults. Trial participant PBMC samples were collected at day 0 and day 28 after the second dose for TCRbeta chain sequencing. V loses 6 bases, J loses 3 bases, and the germline ends lie 6 bases apart. The CDR3 runs 12 amino acids, cysteine and phenylalanine included. Left in the record is the CDR3 DNA by itself, 36 bases read in frame from the first base. CDR1 and CDR2, per the germline V gene (reference sequence), are LNHDA and SQIVND. This entry is derived from a study of T cell responses to AZD1222 COVID-19 vaccine (dated by TCRdb to the early 2020s). Study-level background: TCR sequencing covered some 240 trial participants: 207 given two doses of AZD1222 and approximately 26 given two doses of MenACWY control vaccine. Trial participants were enrolled into age subgroups of 18-55, 56-69 and 70-plus years, which contained roughly 150, 30 and 60 TCR-sequenced participants, respectively. What the study reported, not specific to this receptor: After two AZD1222 doses, both the breadth and the depth of spike-specific TCRs were significantly higher than at day 0 and than in MenACWY recipients. Conclusions about previously exposed vaccinees were limited because only a handful of AZD1222 recipients were SARS-CoV-2 seropositive at baseline. The vaccine-associated CD4 TCRs covered the entire spike protein, and the dominant responses fell in regions 160-218 and 743-854. In the small 56-69-year group, the increase in depth fell short of significance, most likely because of low power. Participants were mostly white British and included more females than males, and it was suggested by the authors that clonal diversity may have been underestimated. Epitopes outside the regions mutated in the B.1.351 and B.1.1.7 variants were reportedly recognized by nearly half of the unique spike-specific TCRs. Because no day 14 peak-response samples were available, repertoires were characterized only after the peak T cell response.

This TCR was recovered from an adult who received the AZD1222 COVID-19 vaccine. The chain is assembled from TRBV19 and TRBJ1-5; the D gene is perhaps TRBD1, on 5 matching bases. The source was peripheral blood, collected 28 days after the second AZD1222 dose. This receptor has the CDR3 CASRTANQPQHF. The sequenced DNA is TGTGCCAGTAGGACAGCCAATCAGCCCCAGCATTTT.